The clone carrying this T cell receptor beta chain was seen at least ten times. Its antigen remains unidentified. V was clipped by 0 bases and J by 11 bases, with 8 bases between them. Germline CDR1 SGHTA, CDR2 FQGNSA. CDR3 length: 13 residues. These data are taken from a study of early T cells in non-severe SARS-CoV-2 infection. Study information: With bulk RNA from unsorted whole blood as input, sequencing yielded unpaired chains.

Individual cDNA molecules each received unique molecular identifiers attached to them. TCRdb re-derived calls from the 5' RACE reads in MiXCR, one entry per CDR3 protein. This table holds about 64,000 distinct CDR3 sequences, more than 4% found once. Points from the study as a whole: Reliance on VDJdb matching favored anti-spike CD8 responses; private and CD4 specificities were missed.

The sample taken for sequencing was whole blood. This clonotype was sampled from an adult who was a healthcare worker with PCR-confirmed SARS-CoV-2 infection or an uninfected control (not recorded which). V gene TRBV7-2 combines with J gene TRBJ1-6; D call uncertain. The CDR3 coding sequence is TGTGCCAGCAGCTTAGCGCGCACTCCACCCCTCCACTTT. Protein sequence: CASSLARTPPLHF. The entire variable domain, with the rest obtained from reference TRBV7-2 and TRBJ1-6, is as follows: GAGVSQSPSNKVTEKGKDVELRCDPISGHTALYWYRQSLGQGLEFLIYFQGNSAPDKSGLPSDRFSAERTGGSVSTLTIQRTQQEDSAVYLCASSLARTPPLHFGNGTRLTVT.